The 26 T cell receptor beta chains presented below share a single source sample, sequenced in a study of blood T cells in healthy people across ages. Combining a sample-barcoded 5' primer with a J-beta primer mix, a second PCR ran for about 6 to 12 cycles. TCRdb reprocessed the 5' RACE reads via MiXCR and lists one record per CDR3 protein. The table includes about 1.8 million distinct CDR3 sequences, around 48% detected once. The sequenced sample consisted of blood. These receptors originate from a woman in her thirties or forties in good health.

The V call is TRBV2, the J call TRBJ2-1; the match to TRBD2 covers 8 bases. Per germline, CDR1 SNHLY and CDR2 FYNNEI. The J segment lost 3 bases and the V segment lost 8 bases, leaving 12 bases of the junction unmatched. The CDR3 totals 16 residues. CDR3 protein: CASGEGTSPYYNEQFF. The CDR3 coding sequence is TGTGCCAGCGGGGAGGGGACTAGTCCCTACTACAATGAGCAGTTCTTC.

Regarding this clonotype: An end of the junction does not agree with germline; a read error may underlie this. The gene calls are TRBV9 and TRBJ1-2; the match to TRBD1 covers 7 bases. Germline lookup yields CDR1 SGDLS and CDR2 YYNGEE. This CDR3 spans 15 amino acids. In DNA, the CDR3 is TGTGCCAGCACCCAGCTCCCGGGACAGTTCTATGGCTGCACCTTC. This encodes CASTQLPGQFYGCTF. Combining the CDR3 with reference TRBV9 and TRBJ1-2 gives the whole variable domain DSGVTQTPKHLITATGQRVTLRCSPRSGDLSVYWYQQSLDQGLQFLIQYYNGEERAKGNILERFSAQQFPDLHSELNLSSLELGDSALYFCASTQLPGQFYGCTFGSGTRLTVV.

Points on this clonotype: Mismatch with germline at one junction end may stem from a read error. This chain links TRBV12-3 or TRBV12-4 with TRBJ2-3; possible D gene TRBD2, 6 bases. The CDR3 sequence is 16 residues long. CDR3 in DNA: TGTGCCAGCAGTTTAGGGGGACTGGGGTACGCAGATACGGAGTATTTT. This codes for CASSLGGLGYADTEYF.

This chain uses TRBV28 with TRBJ2-5; D might be TRBD1 (6 bases). Germline assignment: CDR1 MDHEN and CDR2 SYDVKM. This CDR3 has 13 residues. Trimming shortened V by 7 bases and J by 4 bases, and 13 bases separated the two germline ends. CDR3 amino acids: CASMSRQAETQYF. The DNA for the CDR3 is TGTGCCAGCATGAGCCGACAGGCAGAGACCCAGTACTTC. Full variable domain (missing parts from reference TRBV28 and TRBJ2-5): DVKVTQSSRYLVKRTGEKVFLECVQDMDHENMFWYRQDPGLGLRLIYFSYDVKMKEKGDIPEGYSVSREKKERFSLILESASTNQTSMYLCASMSRQAETQYFGPGTRLLVL.

The chain combines TRBV5-1 with TRBJ2-1, with a weak D call TRBD2 (6 bases). The CDR3 has 16 amino acids. The ends were cut back, 0 bases at V and 4 bases at J, with 14 bases in the middle. Germline V lookup: CDR1 SGHRS, CDR2 YFSETQ. The CDR3 DNA sequence: TGCGCCAGCAGCTTGGTGGCTAGCGTCGATTACAATGAGCAGTTCTTC. Protein product: CASSLVASVDYNEQFF. Full variable domain (outside the CDR3, taken from reference TRBV5-1 and TRBJ2-1): KAGVTQTPRYLIKTRGQQVTLSCSPISGHRSVSWYQQTPGQGLQFLFEYFSETQRNKGNFPGRFSGRQFSNSRSEMNVSTLELGDSALYLCASSLVASVDYNEQFFGPGTRLTVL.

The chain has TRBV13 and TRBJ1-2; maybe TRBD1 (5 bases). This CDR3 has 14 amino acids. The V end lost 3 bases, the J end lost 5 bases, and 13 bases lay between the germline ends. Per the germline V gene, CDR1 is PRHDT and CDR2 is FYEKMQ (reference sequence). The CDR3 DNA sequence: TGTGCCAGCAGCTTCGCCCAGGGTTCGTATGGCTACACCTTC. It codes for CASSFAQGSYGYTF.

The chain links TRBV20-1 to TRBJ1-5; no firm D call. V gave up 3 bases and J gave up 0 bases, with 9 bases separating them. The CDR3 covers 14 residues. Germline V gives CDR1 DFQATT, CDR2 SNEGSKA (reference sequence). The CDR3 here is CSARIQNSNQPQHF. The DNA for the CDR3 is TGCAGTGCTAGGATACAGAATAGCAATCAGCCCCAGCATTTT.

This clonotype was observed once. The chain uses TRBV28 and TRBJ2-7, with no clear D. The CDR3 extends over 15 amino acids. V shed 2 bases and J shed 6 bases, with 17 bases lying between them. Germline-derived CDR1 and CDR2 are MDHEN and SYDVKM. CDR3 loop: CASSLPTGRRTEQYF. CDR3 coding DNA: TGTGCCAGCAGTTTACCCACGGGCCGTAGGACCGAGCAGTACTTC.

This clonotype has more than one count but fewer than ten. The chain couples TRBV6-6 to TRBJ2-7; the match to TRBD1 covers 9 bases. Trimming removed 7 bases from V and 2 bases from J; junction bases left unmatched: 12. This CDR3 is built from 16 residues. Germline V gene sequence: CDR1 MNHNY, CDR2 SVGAGI (reference sequence). CDR3 amino acids: CASTRGKGQGTYEQYF. The CDR3, as DNA: TGTGCCAGCACCCGGGGGAAGGGACAGGGTACCTACGAGCAGTACTTC.

This clonotype was seen many times. J is TRBJ2-3 and V is TRBV29-1; no firm D call. Germline CDR1 and CDR2: SQVTM and ANQGSEA. The CDR3 loop spans 12 amino acids. V was trimmed by 3 bases and J by 2 bases, leaving 6 bases between them. As DNA, the CDR3 is TGCAGCGTTGAGTACGACACAGATACGCAGTATTTT. Translation: CSVEYDTDTQYF.

The chain uses TRBV20-1 and TRBJ2-4; D remains ambiguous. This CDR3 contains 12 residues. The V end was cut by 7 bases, the J end by 1 base, with 8 bases between. Germline V gene lookup returns CDR1 DFQATT and CDR2 SNEGSKA (reference sequence). This CDR3 reads CSGNEAKNIQYF. For the CDR3, the DNA is TGCAGTGGGAATGAGGCCAAAAACATTCAGTACTTC.

This clonotype appeared a few times. This chain connects TRBV29-1 to TRBJ2-3, with D unclear. The CDR3 loop spans 12 amino acids. V was shortened by 7 bases and J by 4 bases, with 12 bases between the two germline ends. From germline, CDR1 is SQVTM and CDR2 ANQGSEA. CDR3 sequence reads: CSGGRASDTQYF. The DNA of the CDR3 is TGCAGCGGTGGCCGGGCCTCAGATACGCAGTATTTT.

CDR3 amino acids: CSARDRRLAGGPLYNEQFF. The CDR3 bases are TGCAGTGCTAGAGATCGGCGGCTAGCGGGGGGGCCACTCTACAATGAGCAGTTCTTC. The rearrangement uses TRBV20-1 and TRBJ2-1, with 12 bases aligning to TRBD2. J lost 3 bases, V lost 0 bases, and 12 bases had no gene match. The CDR3 spans 19 residues. Germline values: CDR1 DFQATT, CDR2 SNEGSKA (reference sequence).

This clonotype was seen only a few times. The chain uses TRBV5-1 and TRBJ2-1, with D possibly matching TRBD1 (6 bases). CDR1 is SGHRS and CDR2 is YFSETQ in the germline V gene. This CDR3 spans 15 amino acids. Trimming shortened V by 1 base and J by 3 bases, and 11 bases separated the two germline ends. DNA of the CDR3: TGCGCCAGCAGCTTGTTACAGGGTGGCTACAATGAGCAGTTCTTC. Its protein product is CASSLLQGGYNEQFF.

The chain is built from TRBV28 and TRBJ2-5, with TRBD1 identical over 9 bases. CDR3 length equals 15 residues. In germline, CDR1 is MDHEN, CDR2 SYDVKM. V was clipped by 6 bases and J by 2 bases; unmatched bases: 7. The CDR3 coding sequence is TGTGCCAGCAGGACCCCGGGACAGGGTCAAGAGACCCAGTACTTC. The encoded protein is CASRTPGQGQETQYF.

The rearrangement joins TRBV7-3 to TRBJ2-3; D may match TRBD1 or TRBD2 (5 bases each). This CDR3 region has 15 residues. Trimming removed 5 bases at V and 2 bases at J, with 14 bases between. CDR1 and CDR2 from the germline V gene are SGHTA and FQGTGA. The CDR3 DNA reads as TGTGCCAGCAGCCTACAAAGAGGGGTCACAGATACGCAGTATTTT. Translated, it gives CASSLQRGVTDTQYF.

The chain uses TRBV7-9 and TRBJ2-5; 7 bases align to TRBD1. Germline V gives CDR1 SEHNR, CDR2 FQNEAQ (reference sequence). V dropped 4 bases and J dropped 5; count of bases not matched to a gene: 7. The CDR3 has 14 residues. CDR3 sequence reads: CASSSDRVWETQYF. The CDR3 DNA sequence: TGTGCCAGCAGCTCCGACAGGGTTTGGGAGACCCAGTACTTC.

This chain joins TRBV28 and TRBJ2-1, with TRBD1 matching over 9 bases. V dropped 4 bases and J dropped 8; count of bases not matched to a gene: 9. CDR1 is MDHEN and CDR2 is SYDVKM in the germline V gene. The length of the CDR3 is 15 residues. CDR3 region: CASSSPGTGTHEQFF. For the CDR3, the DNA is TGTGCCAGCAGTTCCCCCGGGACAGGGACGCATGAGCAGTTCTTC.

The chain combines TRBV5-1 with TRBJ2-3, with D possibly being TRBD1 (5 bases). The germline CDR1 and CDR2 sequences are SGHRS and YFSETQ. V lost 7 bases and J 1 base, leaving 13 bases between the germline ends. This CDR3 has 14 amino acids. The DNA of the CDR3 is TGCGCCAGCGGCGCAGGGTCGGGCACAGATACGCAGTATTTT. Its translation is CASGAGSGTDTQYF. Together with reference TRBV5-1 and TRBJ2-3, the CDR3 gives the full variable domain: KAGVTQTPRYLIKTRGQQVTLSCSPISGHRSVSWYQQTPGQGLQFLFEYFSETQRNKGNFPGRFSGRQFSNSRSEMNVSTLELGDSALYLCASGAGSGTDTQYFGPGTRLTVL.

In regard to this clonotype: The germline gene is not matched at one end of the junction; a read error may be the cause. This chain links TRBV4-3 with TRBJ2-3, with 8 bases identical to TRBD1. This CDR3 comprises 17 residues. Germline V gene lookup returns CDR1 LGHNA and CDR2 YSLEER. The CDR3: CASRQRSTGGSTDTQYF. In DNA, the CDR3 is TGCGCCAGCCGCCAAAGGAGCACAGGGGGAAGCACAGATACGCAGTATTTT.

V gene TRBV7-8 combines with J gene TRBJ2-1; 7 nucleotides line up with TRBD2. V gave up 2 bases and J gave up 10 bases; unmatched junction bases: 11. This CDR3 is 15 amino acids long. Germline V lookup: CDR1 SGHVS, CDR2 FQNEAQ. Here the CDR3 reads CASSLSGTTSVEQFF. The CDR3 region has the DNA TGTGCCAGCAGCTTAAGTGGGACTACCTCTGTGGAGCAGTTCTTC. Full variable domain (missing parts from reference TRBV7-8 and TRBJ2-1): GAGVSQSPRYKVAKRGQDVALRCDPISGHVSLFWYQQALGQGPEFLTYFQNEAQLDKSGLPSDRFFAERPEGSVSTLKIQRTQQEDSAVYLCASSLSGTTSVEQFFGPGTRLTVL.

A single count supports this clonotype. V usage is TRBV7-2 and J usage is TRBJ2-1; 7 bases are a match to TRBD2. The CDR3 is made up of 16 amino acids. The V gene end was trimmed by 5 bases and the J gene end by 1 base; junction bases not matched to a gene: 8. Germline V gene sequence: CDR1 SGHTA, CDR2 FQGNSA. CDR3 protein: CASSPGGMMSYNEQFF. Written as DNA, the CDR3 is TGTGCCAGCAGCCCCGGGGGGATGATGTCCTACAATGAGCAGTTCTTC.

The chain joins TRBV9 to TRBJ2-1; a possible D gene is TRBD2 (7 bases). The V and J ends lost 0 bases and 3 bases respectively, with 22 bases between them. This CDR3 has 19 residues. The germline V gene has CDR1 SGDLS and CDR2 YYNGEE. In nucleotides, the CDR3 is TGTGCCAGCAGCGTAGACGAGGGGGGGCCCCCTTTGGGCTACAATGAGCAGTTCTTC. As protein: CASSVDEGGPPLGYNEQFF.

The chain carries TRBV6-6 and TRBJ2-1, with a weak D call TRBD2 (5 bases). Looked up from germline, CDR1 is MNHNY and CDR2 is SVGAGI (reference sequence). This CDR3 has 16 amino acids. Trimming cost V 2 bases and J 0 bases, with 11 bases left between them. CDR3 loop: CASSYADTSSYNEQFF. The CDR3 bases are TGTGCCAGCAGTTACGCCGACACTAGCTCCTACAATGAGCAGTTCTTC.

The V and J genes are TRBV11-2 and TRBJ2-3; 9 bases fit TRBD2. This CDR3 is built from 17 residues. V dropped 2 bases and J dropped 3; count of bases not matched to a gene: 9. Germline CDR1 and CDR2: SGHAT and FQNNGV. The CDR3 is CASSLYLRGGATDTQYF. As DNA, the CDR3 is TGTGCCAGCAGCTTATACCTCCGCGGGGGGGCGACAGATACGCAGTATTTT.

This chain joins TRBV12-3 or TRBV12-4 and TRBJ2-5, with 9 positions matching TRBD1. V trimming: 6 bases; J trimming: 13 bases; junction bases outside the gene matches: 9. The CDR3 sequence is 12 residues long. The DNA for the CDR3 is TGTGCCAGCAGGCGCGGGACAGGGATCGCGTACTTC. This codes for CASRRGTGIAYF.